This is a list of T cell receptor beta chains from one sample in a study of neoadjuvant anti-PD-1 for oral cavity cancer. Repertoires were generated with immunoSEQ multiplex PCR, while TCRdb's copy carries only in-frame clones and drops some. Here the sample spans about 68,000 clones, around 83% being singletons. The specimen comprised PBMCs, sampled after nivolumab (anti-PD-1) treatment. These receptors were obtained from a person between 35 and 79 years old with oral cavity squamous cell carcinoma. CDR3s leave out the opening cysteine and the closing phenylalanine or tryptophan.

TRBV6-6,TRBJ2-3,ASSSGTQY
TRBV29-1,TRBJ1-1,SGLQGAKPTEAF
TRBV6-1,TRBJ2-5,ASRDGALLETQY
TRBV19,TRBJ1-2,ASSTLGTSNGYT
TRBV19,TRBJ1-1,ASSTGGGNTEAF
TRBV19,TRBJ2-5,ASSIPAGETQY
TRBV19,TRBJ1-1,ASKESIGNTEAF
TRBV30,TRBJ2-7,AQGRGLDYEQY
TRBV6-1,TRBJ2-7,ASSELGKKAYEQY
TRBV29-1,TRBJ1-2,SVYEQGFGNYGYT
TRBV4-1,TRBJ1-5,ASSQYRDRVSNQPQH
TRBV6-6,TRBJ2-4,ASSLSRDPLY
TRBV11-2,TRBJ1-1,ASSSGTRGGTEAF
TRBV6-1,TRBJ1-5,ASSNTIGQDQPQH
TRBV6-1,TRBJ2-7,ASSDVARNEQY
TRBV10-1,TRBJ2-5,ASSESPGAGETQY
TRBV7-8,TRBJ2-2,ASSSYRGASGSEDTGELF
TRBV7-2,TRBJ2-1,ASSLDPPTGLSYNEQF
TRBV28,TRBJ2-7,ASRAGQGAIYEQY
TRBV6-6,TRBJ1-2,ASSYSPQGGGYT